The 10 T cell receptor beta chains below were found in one sample sequenced in a study of human T cells and chemical hapten exposure (dated by TCRdb to the early 2020s). The time point label, as the study defines it: pre-sensitization, week 0. This specimen's treatment or condition label, per the study, means: therapeutic diphenylcyclopropenone sensitization with weekly scalp DPC. Total RNA was extracted from unfractionated whole blood collected in Tempus Blood RNA tubes. Receptors were amplified or captured by RACE. Instrument on record: NextSeq 500. TCRdb's own reprocessing of the public reads used fastp at Q25 and MiXCR and kept productive beta chains. When rows share a CDR3 protein, they turn into one entry using the most common DNA and genes. The sample table shows around 33,000 distinct CDR3 sequences, and roughly 12% are seen once. The ten top clones hold 1.9% of the sample. This specimen consisted of whole blood, obtained in connection with sensitization to the hapten diphenylcyclopropenone (DPC). All receptors derive from a woman between 40 and 50 years old with alopecia areata. Some clones in this sample may be carry-over from other donors' samples.

The chain couples TRBV5-1 to TRBJ2-7; D not resolved. The germline V gene encodes CDR1 SGHRS and CDR2 YFSETQ. The CDR3 spans 15 residues. The germline V and J ends were trimmed by 0 bases and 0 bases, with 10 bases remaining between them. The CDR3 here is CASSLAPGNSYEQYF. The CDR3 region has the DNA TGCGCCAGCAGCTTGGCACCGGGCAACTCCTACGAGCAGTACTTC. The whole variable domain, remainder taken from reference TRBV5-1 and TRBJ2-7, is KAGVTQTPRYLIKTRGQQVTLSCSPISGHRSVSWYQQTPGQGLQFLFEYFSETQRNKGNFPGRFSGRQFSNSRSEMNVSTLELGDSALYLCASSLAPGNSYEQYFGPGTRLTVT.

The gene calls are TRBV18 and TRBJ2-5; a possible D gene is TRBD2 (5 bases). CDR1 is KGHSH, CDR2 LQKENI, per germline. This CDR3 spans 13 amino acids. Deletions cut 5 bases from V and 0 bases from J, with 7 bases between. The CDR3 sequence: CASSEGHQETQYF. CDR3 DNA: TGTGCCAGCTCAGAGGGCCACCAAGAGACCCAGTACTTC.

V and J are TRBV29-1 and TRBJ2-7, with TRBD1 identical over 9 bases. Per germline, CDR1 SQVTM and CDR2 ANQGSEA. The CDR3 length is 14 residues. V was pared by 6 bases and J by 5 bases, with 11 bases of the junction left unmatched. The CDR3 here is CSVDPGTGPHEQYF. CDR3 DNA sequence: TGCAGCGTGGACCCCGGGACAGGGCCCCACGAGCAGTACTTC.

This clonotype was observed many times. The V gene is TRBV20-1, the J gene TRBJ1-5, with unresolved D. The V end lost 3 bases, the J end lost 1 base, and 7 bases lay between the germline ends. The CDR3 length is 13 residues. Germline V gives CDR1 DFQATT, CDR2 SNEGSKA (reference sequence). The CDR3 protein is CSASGQSNQPQHF. The DNA for the CDR3 is TGCAGTGCTAGTGGGCAGAGCAATCAGCCCCAGCATTTT.

This clonotype was recorded many times. This chain links TRBV7-9 with TRBJ2-5; unclear D gene. Deletions cut 7 bases from V and 4 bases from J, with 7 bases between. Germline V gene lookup returns CDR1 SEHNR and CDR2 FQNEAQ (reference sequence). The CDR3 has 11 amino acids. CDR3 bases: TGTGCCAGCACAGCTGGAGAGACCCAGTACTTC. Protein product: CASTAGETQYF.

This clonotype was detected many times. The chain recombines TRBV6-4 with TRBJ2-2; the match to TRBD2 covers 7 bases. Germline-derived CDR1 and CDR2 are MRHNA and SNTAGT. This CDR3 has 16 amino acids. J was trimmed by 1 base and V by 3 bases; bases with no gene match: 5. The CDR3 sequence is CASSEAGEGNTGELFF. DNA for the CDR3: TGTGCCAGCAGTGAGGCGGGGGAAGGGAACACCGGGGAGCTGTTTTTT.

There are many counts of this clonotype. This sequence joins TRBV20-1 and TRBJ1-1; D gene uncertain. CDR1 and CDR2 from the germline V gene are DFQATT and SNEGSKA (reference sequence). CDR3 length: 11 amino acids. Between the trimmed V and J ends, which lost 2 bases and 3 bases, there was a span of 4 bases. CDR3 protein: CSARQYTEAFF. CDR3 nucleotide sequence: TGCAGTGCTAGACAGTACACTGAAGCTTTCTTT.

This chain links TRBV11-3 with TRBJ2-2; 10 nucleotides align to TRBD2. Germline V lookup: CDR1 SGHNT, CDR2 YENEEA. V dropped 5 bases and J dropped 4; count of bases not matched to a gene: 7. This CDR3 comprises 16 residues. Written as DNA, the CDR3 is TGTGCCAGCAGCCCTCGGGAGCGGGGGGGCACCGGGGAGCTGTTTTTT. It translates to CASSPRERGGTGELFF.

The table lists this clonotype with many counts. The genes are TRBV4-2 and TRBJ2-1; 7 bases are a match to TRBD2. With V trimmed by 2 bases and J by 3 bases, 16 bases remained unmatched. The germline CDR1 and CDR2 sequences are LGHNA and YNFKEQ. The CDR3 has 19 amino acids. Here the CDR3 reads CASSQLTGGRLASYNEQFF. DNA for the CDR3: TGTGCCAGCAGCCAACTGACTGGGGGGAGACTAGCAAGCTACAATGAGCAGTTCTTC.

The sample holds many counts of this clonotype. CDR3 DNA sequence: TGTGCCAGCTCACCAATAGGGGTCGGTTACACTGAAGCTTTCTTT. This gives the protein CASSPIGVGYTEAFF. This rearrangement joins TRBV18 to TRBJ1-1, with D maybe TRBD1 (5 bases). There are 15 residues in the CDR3. Between the trimmed V and J ends, which lost 2 bases and 3 bases, there was a span of 13 bases. Per germline, CDR1 KGHSH and CDR2 LQKENI. Based on the CDR3 plus reference TRBV18 and TRBJ1-1, the full variable domain is NAGVMQNPRHLVRRRGQEARLRCSPMKGHSHVYWYRQLPEEGLKFMVYLQKENIIDESGMPKERFSAEFPKEGPSILRIQQVVRGDSAAYFCASSPIGVGYTEAFFGQGTRLTVV.